Listed below are T cell receptor beta chains from one sample, sequenced in a study of blood T cells in healthy people across ages. TCRdb reprocessed the 5' RACE reads with MiXCR, giving one entry per CDR3 protein. The data contain about 800,000 distinct CDR3 sequences, 20% to 25% of them singletons. These records were also assigned to another study, of T cells of mothers and their children.

The sample was blood. These receptors originate from a boy between 10 and 17 years old in good health. Each CDR3 is given with its conserved first and last residue. Fields, in order: J gene, clone size, V gene, D gene, CDR3 DNA, CDR3 protein. The D gene is left open where the match is weak. Part of the rows lack a size; the others show once, few, many or a class for expanded clones.

>TRBJ2-5|-|TRBV4-3|TRBD2
TGCGCCAGCAGCCTAGGACTAGCGGGGGGGTGGCAAGAGACCCAGTACTTC
CASSLGLAGGWQETQYF
>TRBJ2-7|-|TRBV7-2|TRBD2
TGTGCCAGCAGCTTCCGAGCGGGGGTGGCCTACGAGCAGTACTTC
CASSFRAGVAYEQYF
>TRBJ2-7|-|TRBV20-1|TRBD2
TGCAGTGCTAGACCCCGCGGGACTAGCGGGAGATACGAGCAGTACTTC
CSARPRGTSGRYEQYF
>TRBJ2-6|-|TRBV6-1|-
TGTGCCAGCAAACTCGCTGAGGCCAACGTCCTGACTTTC
CASKLAEANVLTF
>TRBJ1-1|few|TRBV6-5|-
TGTGCCAGCAGCTCGGGGGGGGGAGCTTTCTTT
CASSSGGGAFF
>TRBJ1-4|-|TRBV12-3/TRBV12-4|TRBD1
TGTGCCAGCAGTGTGACAGGGGTCGCAACTAATGAAAAACTGTTTTTT
CASSVTGVATNEKLFF
>TRBJ2-1|-|TRBV7-8|-
TGTGCCAGCAGCTTAAGCCCCACCGCGGATGAGCAGTTCTTC
CASSLSPTADEQFF
>TRBJ2-1|-|TRBV11-2|-
TGTGCCAGCAGCTCCTTAGCCTTTTACTACAATGAGCAGTTCTTC
CASSSLAFYYNEQFF
>TRBJ2-3|-|TRBV20-1|-
TGCAGTGGGCAGGGCACAGATACGCAGTATTTT
CSGQGTDTQYF
>TRBJ1-5|few|TRBV6-1|TRBD1
TGTGCCAGCAGTAAACAGGGGATCGATCAGCCCCAGCATTTT
CASSKQGIDQPQHF
>TRBJ1-2|-|TRBV12-3/TRBV12-4|-
TGTGCCAGCAGTTTAGGAGGGGCCAGTCGGGGCTACACCTTC
CASSLGGASRGYTF
>TRBJ1-1|few|TRBV9|-
TGTGCCAGCAGCCCGGTAGAGAACACTGAAGCTTTCTTT
CASSPVENTEAFF
>TRBJ2-7|-|TRBV13|TRBD2
TGTGCCAGCAGCTATACCTCCGGAGCGGGAGGAGAATCCGAGCAGTACTTC
CASSYTSGAGGESEQYF
>TRBJ2-1|-|TRBV11-2|TRBD1
TGTGCCAGCAGCCATATACCCGGACAGGAGTATCGTACGGAGTACGATGAGCAGTTCTTC
CASSHIPGQEYRTEYDEQFF
>TRBJ2-5|-|TRBV2|TRBD2
TGTGCCAGCGGGGGGGACTTCATCCGGCTGGGGGAGACCCAGTACTTC
CASGGDFIRLGETQYF
>TRBJ2-7|-|TRBV10-3|TRBD2
TGTGCCATAGCGGGGTGGGTCGCCCCCTACGAGCAGTACTTC
CAIAGWVAPYEQYF